The rows below give T cell receptor beta chains drawn from one sample of a study of blood T cell repertoires in COVID-19. Sequencing used immunoSEQ multiplex PCR; TCRdb keeps in-frame clones, though not all of them. The sample holds 97,000 or so clones, about four fifths seen once. The sequencing sample was made of peripheral blood. These receptors originate from a human donor in a cohort sampled during active COVID-19. The CDR3 runs from the conserved cysteine through the conserved F or W. D genes are given only for firm matches. Not every row has a clone size; where given, it reads once, few, many or a size class.

D gene,J gene,V gene,clone size,CDR3 DNA,CDR3 protein
-,TRBJ1-2,TRBV9,-,TGTGCCAGCAGCGTAGCTATGGAGGATCCCTCCTCTGGCTACACCTTC,CASSVAMEDPSSGYTF
TRBD1,TRBJ2-3,TRBV6-5,-,TGTGCCAGCAGCGGACAGGGGGGCCCAGATACGCAGTATTTT,CASSGQGGPDTQYF
-,TRBJ2-1,TRBV5-4,-,TGTGCCAGCAGCTTGGAGCAGGGAATGGAGTTCTTC,CASSLEQGMEFF
TRBD1,TRBJ1-1,TRBV4-2,-,TGTGCCAGCAGCCGGGACAGGGACGGAGGCGTGAACACTGAAGCTTTCTTT,CASSRDRDGGVNTEAFF
-,TRBJ1-1,TRBV10-2,-,TGCGCCAGCAGCGTAAGGGGGGGGTTCCCTGAAGCTTTCTTT,CASSVRGGFPEAFF
TRBD2,TRBJ2-3,TRBV7-8,-,TGTGCCAGCAGTCCCAGGGCTAGCGGGGGGTCCAACACAGATACGCAGTATTTT,CASSPRASGGSNTDTQYF
TRBD1,TRBJ1-1,TRBV11-1,-,TGTGCCAGCAGCTCCCACAGGGGGCTGCGGGGCACTGAAGCTTTCTTT,CASSSHRGLRGTEAFF
-,TRBJ2-7,TRBV18,-,TGTGCCAGCTCACCAGGACACCTTACCTACGAGCAGTACTTC,CASSPGHLTYEQYF
-,TRBJ2-5,TRBV4-3,-,TGCGCCAGCAGCCAAGAAAAGACTAGCCAAGAGACCCAGTACTTC,CASSQEKTSQETQYF
-,TRBJ1-1,TRBV6-2/TRBV6-3,once,TGTGCCAGCAGTTACGGGTCCGACCTGGAGGCTTTCTTT,CASSYGSDLEAFF
TRBD1,TRBJ1-5,TRBV6-2/TRBV6-3,-,TGTGCCAGCAGTATGACAGGGGGGCTAGGGCAGCCCCAGCATTTT,CASSMTGGLGQPQHF
-,TRBJ2-6,TRBV9,once,TGTGCCAGCGGGAGGGGGAGCGGGCCTAACTCTGGGGCCAACGTCCTGACTTTC,CASGRGSGPNSGANVLTF
TRBD2,TRBJ2-2,TRBV5-1,-,TGCGCCAGCAGCTTGGCCGGGACTAGCGAAACCGGGGAGCTGTTTTTT,CASSLAGTSETGELFF
-,TRBJ2-5,TRBV7-9,-,TGTGCCAGCAGCTTATCTCCAGGGGTCGTAGAGACCCAGTACTTC,CASSLSPGVVETQYF
-,TRBJ2-2,TRBV7-9,-,TGTGCCAGCAGCCTGGGACTCTTCAACACCGGGGAGCTGTTTTTT,CASSLGLFNTGELFF
-,TRBJ1-1,TRBV12-3/TRBV12-4,-,TGTGCCAGCAGTTTTTCCCCGAACTCTGAAGCTTTCTTT,CASSFSPNSEAFF
-,TRBJ1-5,TRBV20-1,-,TGCAGTGCTAGTGAAGGGGTGGGTCAGCCCCAGCATTTT,CSASEGVGQPQHF
TRBD1,TRBJ1-4,TRBV4-3,-,TGCGCCAGCAGCCACCACGGGACAGGGGATTCGGAAAAACTGTTTTTT,CASSHHGTGDSEKLFF
-,TRBJ2-5,TRBV5-8,-,TGTGCCAGCAGCCCACTTGGGCCCCAAGAGACCCAGTACTTC,CASSPLGPQETQYF
TRBD1,TRBJ1-1,TRBV6-5,once,TGTGCCAGCAGTTTGGTCCCAGGGGGCGAGGAAGCTGAAGCTTTCTTT,CASSLVPGGEEAEAFF
TRBD2,TRBJ2-5,TRBV5-4,-,TGTGCCAGCAGACCCTGGGGACTAGCGGGGAGTCGGGGAGAGACCCAGTACTTC,CASRPWGLAGSRGETQYF
-,TRBJ1-6,TRBV7-8,-,TGTGCCAGCAGCTTGTGGGGAGTTCTGGATTCACCCCTCCACTTT,CASSLWGVLDSPLHF
TRBD1,TRBJ1-1,TRBV7-2,-,TGTGCCAGCAGCCCTACCGGCAGGGGGACCATGAACACTGAAGCTTTCTTT,CASSPTGRGTMNTEAFF
-,TRBJ2-5,TRBV4-3,-,TGCGCCAGCAGCCAAGGTCAGGCGGTAATGCGGGGAGTGAGGGAGACCCAGTACTTC,CASSQGQAVMRGVRETQYF
TRBD1,TRBJ1-2,TRBV5-8,-,TGTGCCAGCAGCTTGCCAGGGGGCGGATATGGCTACACCTTC,CASSLPGGGYGYTF
-,TRBJ2-3,TRBV7-2,-,TGTGCCAGCAGCCAGGGGGGAAGGGGCGGGACAGATACGCAGTATTTT,CASSQGGRGGTDTQYF
-,TRBJ1-6,TRBV6-5,-,TGTGCCAGCAGTTACCAGGGGCAAGCTTCACCCCTCCACTTT,CASSYQGQASPLHF
TRBD1,TRBJ2-2,TRBV3-1/TRBV3-2,-,TGTGCCAGCAGCCTTCGGACAGGATCGAACACCGGGGAGCTGTTTTTT,CASSLRTGSNTGELFF
TRBD1,TRBJ1-5,TRBV6-6,-,TGTGCCAGCAGTGTCACAGGGGGCAGCAATCAGCCCCAGCATTTT,CASSVTGGSNQPQHF
TRBD2,TRBJ2-1,TRBV4-2,-,TGTGCCAGCAGCGAAGGAGCTATAGCGGGGGCTTTTGAGCAGTTCTTC,CASSEGAIAGAFEQFF
-,TRBJ1-3,TRBV3-1/TRBV3-2,few,TGTGCCAGCAGCCAAGGGTATGATAGTAACACCATATATTTT,CASSQGYDSNTIYF
-,TRBJ1-2,TRBV19,-,TGTGCCAGTAGCCTCCAGCGGCACGACTATGGCTACACCTTC,CASSLQRHDYGYTF
TRBD1,TRBJ1-1,TRBV20-1,-,TGCAGTGCTAGTGACACAGGGGTCAACACTGAAGCTTTCTTT,CSASDTGVNTEAFF
TRBD2,TRBJ2-1,TRBV6-2/TRBV6-3,few,TGTGCCAGCAGTTATCAGGGACTAGCTTCAGTTGAGCAGTTCTTC,CASSYQGLASVEQFF
-,TRBJ2-3,TRBV27,-,TGTGCCAGCAGTTTAAAGAGGCCAGACACAGATACGCAGTATTTT,CASSLKRPDTDTQYF
-,TRBJ2-1,TRBV6-2/TRBV6-3,-,TGTGCCAGCAGTTATTCCAGGGCAACATCTTGGGACTACAATGAGCAGTTCTTC,CASSYSRATSWDYNEQFF
-,TRBJ2-2,TRBV6-2/TRBV6-3,-,TGTGCCAGCAGCTTTCGGGTCTCAACGAACACCGGGGAGCTGTTTTTT,CASSFRVSTNTGELFF
-,TRBJ2-7,TRBV19,-,TGTGCCAGTAGTATAGCGGCGGGGGCCATTGTCTACGAGCAGTACTTC,CASSIAAGAIVYEQYF
TRBD2,TRBJ2-2,TRBV5-1,few,TGCGCCAGCAGCTTGGCCGGGGGGACCAACACCGGGGAGCTGTTTTTT,CASSLAGGTNTGELFF
TRBD2,TRBJ2-7,TRBV28,-,TGTGCCAGCAGTTTAGTCCTAGCGGGGGACCAATCCTACGAGCAGTACTTC,CASSLVLAGDQSYEQYF